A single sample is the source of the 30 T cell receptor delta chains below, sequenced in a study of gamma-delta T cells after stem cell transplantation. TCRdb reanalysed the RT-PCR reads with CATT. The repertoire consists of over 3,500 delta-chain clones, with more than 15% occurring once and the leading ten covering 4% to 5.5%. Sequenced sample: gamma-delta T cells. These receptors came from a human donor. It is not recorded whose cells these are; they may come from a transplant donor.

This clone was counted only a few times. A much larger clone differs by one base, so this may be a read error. For the CDR3, the DNA is TGTGCCTGTGACCCAATACTGGGGGGTTCCTGGGACACCCGACAGATGTTTTTC. Its translation is CACDPILGGSWDTRQMFF. The chain joins TRDV2 to TRDJ3, with TRDD3 matching over 8 bases. Losses at the gene ends were 3 bases for V and 1 base for J; bases not matched to a gene: 7. The CDR3 sequence is 18 residues long. Germline V lookup: CDR1 GEAIGNYY, CDR2 EKD.

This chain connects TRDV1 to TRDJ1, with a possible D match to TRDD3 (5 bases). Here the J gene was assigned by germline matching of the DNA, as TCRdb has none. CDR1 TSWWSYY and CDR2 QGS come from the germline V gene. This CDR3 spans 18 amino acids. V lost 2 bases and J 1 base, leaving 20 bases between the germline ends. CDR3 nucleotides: TGTGCTCTTGGGGAAAGTATGGGGAGACGGGACCCCACCGATAAACTCATCTTT. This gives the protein CALGESMGRRDPTDKLIF.

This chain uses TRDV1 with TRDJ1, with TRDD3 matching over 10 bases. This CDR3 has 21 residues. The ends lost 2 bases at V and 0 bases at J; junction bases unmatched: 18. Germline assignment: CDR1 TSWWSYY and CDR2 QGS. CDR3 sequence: CALGEDGPEDWGIRYTDKLIF. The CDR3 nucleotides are TGTGCTCTTGGGGAAGATGGGCCAGAGGACTGGGGGATCAGGTACACCGATAAACTCATCTTT.

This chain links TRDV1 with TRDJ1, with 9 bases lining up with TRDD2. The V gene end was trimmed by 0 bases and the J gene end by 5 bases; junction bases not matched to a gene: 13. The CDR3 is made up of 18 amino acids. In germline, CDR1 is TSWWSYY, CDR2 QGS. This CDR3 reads CALGELRPSYRFRDKLIF. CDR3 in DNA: TGTGCTCTTGGGGAACTTAGGCCTTCCTACAGGTTTCGTGATAAACTCATCTTT.

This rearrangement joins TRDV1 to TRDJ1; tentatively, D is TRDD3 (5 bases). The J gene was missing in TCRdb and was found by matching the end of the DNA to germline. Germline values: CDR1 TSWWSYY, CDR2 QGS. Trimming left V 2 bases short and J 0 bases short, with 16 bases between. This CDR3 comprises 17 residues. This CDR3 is CALGENKVRGYTDKLIF. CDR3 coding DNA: TGTGCTCTTGGGGAAAATAAAGTCCGGGGGTACACCGATAAACTCATCTTT.

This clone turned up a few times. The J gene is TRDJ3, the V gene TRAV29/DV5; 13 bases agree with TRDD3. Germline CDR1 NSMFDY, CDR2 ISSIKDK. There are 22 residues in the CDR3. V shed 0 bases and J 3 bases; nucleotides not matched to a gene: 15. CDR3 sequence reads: CAASGGSSTGGYASWDTRQMFF. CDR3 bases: TGTGCAGCAAGCGGAGGGTCTAGTACTGGGGGATACGCGAGCTGGGACACCCGACAGATGTTTTTC.

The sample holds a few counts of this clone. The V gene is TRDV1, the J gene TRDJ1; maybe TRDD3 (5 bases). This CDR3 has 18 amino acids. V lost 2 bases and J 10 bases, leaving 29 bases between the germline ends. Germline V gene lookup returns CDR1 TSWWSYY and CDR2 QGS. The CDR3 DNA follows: TGTGCTCTTGGGGAAACACCCCGAGGTCTTCTGGGTTCGGGTATACTCATCTTT. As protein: CALGETPRGLLGSGILIF.

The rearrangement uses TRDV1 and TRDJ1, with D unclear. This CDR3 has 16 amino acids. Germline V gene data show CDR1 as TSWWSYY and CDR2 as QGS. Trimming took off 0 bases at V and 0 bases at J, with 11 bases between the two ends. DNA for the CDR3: TGTGCTCTTGGGGAACTCTTCTCGGACGACACCGATAAACTCATCTTT. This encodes CALGELFSDDTDKLIF.

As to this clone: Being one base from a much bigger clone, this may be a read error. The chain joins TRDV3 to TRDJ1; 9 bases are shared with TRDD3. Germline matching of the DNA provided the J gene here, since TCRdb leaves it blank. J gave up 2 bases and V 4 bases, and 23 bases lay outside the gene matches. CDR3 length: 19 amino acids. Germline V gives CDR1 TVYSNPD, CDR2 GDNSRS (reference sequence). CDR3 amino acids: CAYPLRWMVRGDTTDKLIF. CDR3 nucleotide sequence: TGTGCCTACCCCCTAAGATGGATGGTACGGGGGGATACTACCGATAAACTCATCTTT. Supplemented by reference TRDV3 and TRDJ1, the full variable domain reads CDKVTQSSPDQTVASGSEVVLLCTYDTVYSNPDLFWYRIRPDYSFQFVFYGDNSRSEGADFTQGRFSVKHILTQKAFHLVISPVRTEDSATYYCAYPLRWMVRGDTTDKLIFGKGTRVTVEP.

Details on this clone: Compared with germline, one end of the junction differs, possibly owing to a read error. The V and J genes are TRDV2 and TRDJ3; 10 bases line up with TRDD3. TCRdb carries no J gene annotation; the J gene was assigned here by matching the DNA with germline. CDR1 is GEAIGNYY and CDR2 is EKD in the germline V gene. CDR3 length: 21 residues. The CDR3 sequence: CACDSKRGDTSTSWDTRKMFF. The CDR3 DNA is TGTGCCTGTGACTCCAAACGGGGGGATACGTCCACCTCCTGGGACACCCGAAAGATGTTTTTC.

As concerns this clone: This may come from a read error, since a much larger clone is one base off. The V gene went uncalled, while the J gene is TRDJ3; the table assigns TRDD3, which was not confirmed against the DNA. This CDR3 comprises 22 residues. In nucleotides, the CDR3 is TGTGCCTGTGACACAGCGCGTACTGGGGTATACGCCGGCTCCTGGGACACCCGACAGATGTTTTTC. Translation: CACDTARTGVYAGSWDTRQMFF.

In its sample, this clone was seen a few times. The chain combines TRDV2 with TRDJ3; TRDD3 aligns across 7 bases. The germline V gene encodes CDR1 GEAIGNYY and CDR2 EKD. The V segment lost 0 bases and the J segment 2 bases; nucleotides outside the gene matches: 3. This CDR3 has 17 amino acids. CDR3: CACDTGLGPWDTRQMFF. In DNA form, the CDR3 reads TGTGCCTGTGACACCGGACTGGGGCCCTGGGACACCCGACAGATGTTTTTC.

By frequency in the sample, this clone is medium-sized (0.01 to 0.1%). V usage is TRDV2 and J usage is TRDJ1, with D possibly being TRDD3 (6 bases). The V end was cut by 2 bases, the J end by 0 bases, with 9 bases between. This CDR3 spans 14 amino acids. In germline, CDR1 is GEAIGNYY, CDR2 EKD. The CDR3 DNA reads TGTGCCTGTGACAAACGGGGATACACCGATAAACTCATCTTT. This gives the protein CACDKRGYTDKLIF.

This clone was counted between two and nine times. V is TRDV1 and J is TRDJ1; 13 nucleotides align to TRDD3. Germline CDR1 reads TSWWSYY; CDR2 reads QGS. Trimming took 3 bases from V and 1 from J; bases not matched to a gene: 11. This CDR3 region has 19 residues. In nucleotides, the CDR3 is TGTGCTCTTGGGGAGACGTTCCTACTGGGGGATACGACCACCGATAAACTCATCTTT. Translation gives CALGETFLLGDTTTDKLIF.

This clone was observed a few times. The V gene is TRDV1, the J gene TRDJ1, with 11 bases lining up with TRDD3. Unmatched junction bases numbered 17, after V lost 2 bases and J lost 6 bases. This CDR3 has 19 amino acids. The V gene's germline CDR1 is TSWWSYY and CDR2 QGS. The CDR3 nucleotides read TGTGCTCTTGGGGAATCAAATGGGGGATACGCACAAAAGATCAATAAACTCATCTTT. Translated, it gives CALGESNGGYAQKINKLIF.

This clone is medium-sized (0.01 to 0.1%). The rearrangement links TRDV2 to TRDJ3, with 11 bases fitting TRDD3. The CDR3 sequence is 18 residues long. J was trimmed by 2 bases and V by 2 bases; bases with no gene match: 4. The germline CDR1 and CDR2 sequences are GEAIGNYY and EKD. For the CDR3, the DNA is TGTGCCTGTGACAAAATACTGGGGGATACCTGGGACACCCGACAGATGTTTTTC. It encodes CACDKILGDTWDTRQMFF.

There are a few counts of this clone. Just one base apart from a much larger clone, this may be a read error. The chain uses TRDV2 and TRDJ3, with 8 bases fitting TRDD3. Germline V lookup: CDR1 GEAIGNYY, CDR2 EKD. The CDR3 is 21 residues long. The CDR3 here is CACDPVLGGQPGSWDTRQIFF. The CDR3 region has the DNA TGTGCCTGTGACCCGGTACTGGGGGGTCAACCCGGCTCCTGGGACACCCGACAGATATTTTTC.

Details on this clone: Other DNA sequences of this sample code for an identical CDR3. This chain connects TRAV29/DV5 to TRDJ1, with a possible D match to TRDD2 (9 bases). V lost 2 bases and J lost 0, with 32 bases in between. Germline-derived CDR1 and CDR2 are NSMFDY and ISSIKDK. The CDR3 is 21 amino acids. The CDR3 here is CAARPSYFLTGGPSDTDKLIF. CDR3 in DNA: TGTGCAGCAAGGCCTTCCTACTTCCTTACTGGGGGGCCTAGCGACACCGATAAACTCATCTTT.

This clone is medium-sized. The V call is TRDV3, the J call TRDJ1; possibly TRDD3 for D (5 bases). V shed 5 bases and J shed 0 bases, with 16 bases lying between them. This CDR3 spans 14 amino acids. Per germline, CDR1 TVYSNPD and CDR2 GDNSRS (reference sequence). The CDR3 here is CALVLVKYTDKLIF. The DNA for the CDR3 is TGTGCCCTCGTACTGGTCAAGTACACCGATAAACTCATCTTT.

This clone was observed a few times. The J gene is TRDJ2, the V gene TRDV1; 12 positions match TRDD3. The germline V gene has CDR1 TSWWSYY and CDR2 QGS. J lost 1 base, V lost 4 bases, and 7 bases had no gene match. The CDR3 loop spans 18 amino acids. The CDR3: CALGGRHWGILLTAQLFF. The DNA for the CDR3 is TGTGCTCTTGGGGGCCGACACTGGGGGATACTTTTGACAGCACAACTCTTCTTT.

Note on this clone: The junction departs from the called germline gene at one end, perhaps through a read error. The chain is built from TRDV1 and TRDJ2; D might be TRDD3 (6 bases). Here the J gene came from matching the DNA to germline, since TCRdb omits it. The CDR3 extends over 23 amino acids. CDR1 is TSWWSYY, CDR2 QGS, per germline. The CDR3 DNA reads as TGTGCTCTTGGGGAATATAGGGTCACAGCGGGGGTGGGGGTCTCTCCTTTGACAGCAAAACTCTTCTTT. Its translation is CALGEYRVTAGVGVSPLTAKLFF.

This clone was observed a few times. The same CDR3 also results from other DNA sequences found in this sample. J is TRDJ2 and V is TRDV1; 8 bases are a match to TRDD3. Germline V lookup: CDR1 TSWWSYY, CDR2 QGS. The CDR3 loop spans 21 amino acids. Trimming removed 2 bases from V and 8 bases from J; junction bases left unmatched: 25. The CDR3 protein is CALGEKFSPLLGGLPTAQLFF. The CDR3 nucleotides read TGTGCTCTTGGGGAAAAATTCAGCCCGCTACTGGGGGGCCTCCCGACGGCACAACTCTTCTTT.

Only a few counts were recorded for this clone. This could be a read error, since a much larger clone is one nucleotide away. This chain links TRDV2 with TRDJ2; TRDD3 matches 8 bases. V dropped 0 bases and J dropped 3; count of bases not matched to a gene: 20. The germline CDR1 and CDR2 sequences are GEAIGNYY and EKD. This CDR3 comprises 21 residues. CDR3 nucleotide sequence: TGTGCCTGTGACACCGTTGGGACTGGGGGCCATACAGGGAGGCTGACAGCACAACTCTTCTTT. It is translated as CACDTVGTGGHTGRLTAQLFF.

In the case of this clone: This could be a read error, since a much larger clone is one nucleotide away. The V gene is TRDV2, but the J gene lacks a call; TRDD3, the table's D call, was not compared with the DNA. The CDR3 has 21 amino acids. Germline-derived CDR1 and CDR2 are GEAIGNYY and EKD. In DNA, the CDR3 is TGTGCCTGTGACACCCCGTACTGGGGGACGCCCCGCTCCTGGGACACCCGACAAATGTTTTTC. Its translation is CACDTPYWGTPRSWDTRQMFF.

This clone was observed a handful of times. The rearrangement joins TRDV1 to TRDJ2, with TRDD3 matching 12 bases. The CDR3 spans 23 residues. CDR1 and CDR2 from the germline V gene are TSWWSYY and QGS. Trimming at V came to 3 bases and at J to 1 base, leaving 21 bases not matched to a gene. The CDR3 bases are TGTGCTCTTGGGGACCACTCTATGGTTATCGCTGGGGGATACGCCCGTTTGACAGCACAACTCTTCTTT. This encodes CALGDHSMVIAGGYARLTAQLFF.

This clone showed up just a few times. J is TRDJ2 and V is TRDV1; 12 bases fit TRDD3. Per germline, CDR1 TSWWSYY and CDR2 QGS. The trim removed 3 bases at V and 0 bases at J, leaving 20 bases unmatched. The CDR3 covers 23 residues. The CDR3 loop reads CALGESGLHSTGGYRTLTAQLFF. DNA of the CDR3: TGTGCTCTTGGGGAGTCTGGGCTACACTCCACTGGGGGATACCGAACTTTGACAGCACAACTCTTCTTT.

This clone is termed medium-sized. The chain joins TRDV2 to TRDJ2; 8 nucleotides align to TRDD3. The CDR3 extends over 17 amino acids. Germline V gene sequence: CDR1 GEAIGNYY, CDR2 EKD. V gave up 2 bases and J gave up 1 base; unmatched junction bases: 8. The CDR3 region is CACDIRDTRVLTAQLFF. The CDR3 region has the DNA TGTGCCTGTGACATAAGGGATACGAGGGTTTTGACAGCACAACTCTTCTTT.

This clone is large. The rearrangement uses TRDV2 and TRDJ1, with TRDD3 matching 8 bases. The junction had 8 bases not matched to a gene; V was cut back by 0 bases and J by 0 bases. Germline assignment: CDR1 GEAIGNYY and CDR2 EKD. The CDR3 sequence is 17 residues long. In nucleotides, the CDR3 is TGTGCCTGTGACACCGGGCTGGGGGACCTTTACACCGATAAACTCATCTTT. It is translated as CACDTGLGDLYTDKLIF.

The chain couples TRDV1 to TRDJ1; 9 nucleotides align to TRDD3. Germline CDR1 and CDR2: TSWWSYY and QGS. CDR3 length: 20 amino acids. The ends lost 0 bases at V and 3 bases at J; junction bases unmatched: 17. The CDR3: CALGELLLGDHKVGPDKLIF. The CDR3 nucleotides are TGTGCTCTTGGGGAACTCCTACTGGGGGACCACAAAGTAGGCCCCGATAAACTCATCTTT.

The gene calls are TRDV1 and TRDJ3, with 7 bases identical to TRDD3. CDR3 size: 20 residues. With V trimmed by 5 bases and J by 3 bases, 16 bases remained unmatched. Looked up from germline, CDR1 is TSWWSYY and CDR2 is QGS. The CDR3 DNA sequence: TGTGCTCTTGGGAACAAGGGTGACCCTTACTGGGGCTGGGACACCCGACAGATGTTTTTC. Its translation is CALGNKGDPYWGWDTRQMFF.